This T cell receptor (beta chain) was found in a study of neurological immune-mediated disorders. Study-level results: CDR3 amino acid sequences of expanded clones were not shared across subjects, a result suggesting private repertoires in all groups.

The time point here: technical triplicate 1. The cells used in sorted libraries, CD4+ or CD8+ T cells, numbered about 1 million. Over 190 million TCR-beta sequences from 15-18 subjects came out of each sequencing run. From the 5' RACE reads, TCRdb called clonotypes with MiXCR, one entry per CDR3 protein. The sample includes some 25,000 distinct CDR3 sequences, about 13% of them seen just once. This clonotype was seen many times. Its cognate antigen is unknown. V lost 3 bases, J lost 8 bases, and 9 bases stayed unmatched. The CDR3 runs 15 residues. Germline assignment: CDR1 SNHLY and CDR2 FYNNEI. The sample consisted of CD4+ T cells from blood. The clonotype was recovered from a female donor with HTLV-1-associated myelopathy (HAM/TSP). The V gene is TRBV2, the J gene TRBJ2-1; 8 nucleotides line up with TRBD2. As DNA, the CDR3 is TGTGCCAGCAGTGAGGAGCGGGGGCCCATCCATGAGCAGTTCTTC. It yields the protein CASSEERGPIHEQFF.